The 6 T cell receptor beta chains below all came from one sample that was sequenced in a study of Ad26.COV2.S vaccination and SARS-CoV-2 variants. Treatment indicated: over 15 received Ad26.COV2.S at low or high dose, single or two shots; five or six received placebo; per-sample allocation not given. Sampling took place 63 days after the first vaccine or placebo injection. The repertoire was sequenced with immunoSEQ multiplex PCR; TCRdb's copy has only in-frame clones and lacks some. Of about 680,000 clones listed, around 89% are singletons. Sequenced material: peripheral blood, taken in a trial of Ad26.COV2.S vaccine versus placebo. These TCRs come from a person between 18 and 65 years old who received the Ad26.COV2.S COVID-19 vaccine or a placebo.

The V gene is TRBV7-8, the J gene TRBJ1-1; D not certain. Trimming removed 1 base from V and 11 bases from J, with 14 bases in between. The CDR3 is 13 residues long. Germline CDR1 is SGHVS and CDR2 is FQNEAQ. CDR3 DNA: TGTGCCAGCAGCTTAGTAGTCGGGTACCTCGCTTTCTTT. Amino acids: CASSLVVGYLAFF.

The chain carries TRBV3-1 (or the pseudogene TRBV3-2) and TRBJ1-2; 10 nucleotides align to TRBD1. The CDR3 has 16 residues. Germline values: CDR1 LGHDT, CDR2 YNNKEL (reference sequence). Trimming took 1 base from V and 8 from J; bases not matched to a gene: 10. In DNA form, the CDR3 reads TGTGCCAGCAGCCAAGGATCGGGTGGGACAGGGGACGGCTACACCTTC. Translation gives CASSQGSGGTGDGYTF.

This clone showed up just once. The chain carries TRBV19 and TRBJ2-1; a weak D match, TRBD1 (6 bases). Germline loops: CDR1 LNHDA, CDR2 SQIVND (reference sequence). The CDR3 totals 15 residues. V gave up 5 bases and J gave up 3 bases, with 14 bases separating them. CDR3 amino acids: CASSPQGSLYNEQFF. The CDR3 DNA is TGTGCCAGTAGTCCACAGGGATCCCTCTACAATGAGCAGTTCTTC.

The chain is built from TRBV19 and TRBJ1-6; 7 bases align to TRBD1. From germline, CDR1 is LNHDA and CDR2 SQIVND (reference sequence). This CDR3 comprises 16 residues. Unmatched junction bases numbered 6, after V lost 0 bases and J lost 7 bases. The CDR3 loop reads CASSIDRQGDNSPLHF. CDR3 nucleotides: TGTGCCAGTAGTATAGATCGACAGGGTGACAATTCACCCCTCCACTTT.

The chain has TRBV12-3 or TRBV12-4 and TRBJ1-5, with D perhaps TRBD1 (5 bases). The CDR3 covers 13 residues. The ends were cut back, 7 bases at V and 2 bases at J, with 9 bases in the middle. The CDR3 DNA is TGTGCCAGCACTGGACAACGCAATCAGCCCCAGCATTTT. Residues: CASTGQRNQPQHF.

The chain is built from TRBV28 and TRBJ1-6; no reliable D call. Between the trimmed V and J ends, which lost 7 bases and 0 bases, there was a span of 10 bases. CDR3 size: 15 residues. The germline CDR1 and CDR2 sequences are MDHEN and SYDVKM. This CDR3 is CASNRISSYNSPLHF. The CDR3 DNA is TGTGCCAGCAACCGGATAAGCTCCTATAATTCACCCCTCCACTTT. Using reference TRBV28 and TRBJ1-6 for the parts outside the CDR3, the full variable domain is DVKVTQSSRYLVKRTGEKVFLECVQDMDHENMFWYRQDPGLGLRLIYFSYDVKMKEKGDIPEGYSVSREKKERFSLILESASTNQTSMYLCASNRISSYNSPLHFGNGTRLTVT.